This T cell receptor beta chain was observed in a study of cytomegalovirus exposure and HLA in healthy donors (dated by TCRdb to 2015 to 2018). As for the study more broadly: In an earlier analysis of roughly 590 of the donors, about 260 Gb of sequence data and 100 million or so unique TCR beta sequences from 180 million or so T cells were reported. The study aimed to test whether cataloging public T cell receptors could reveal signatures of past pathogen exposure. The study used immunosequencing to profile the T cell repertoires of approximately 650 subjects and linked those repertoires to cytomegalovirus serostatus. The number of donors typed differed by locus, with 629-630 for A, B, C, DRB1 and DQB1, over 500 for DQA1, 600 to 610 for DPA1, and some 450 for DPB1. Alongside the repertoire data, information on donor age, sex, ethnicity and CMV serostatus was compiled. Among the roughly 410 genotyped donors, around 79% belonged to the genetic ancestry cluster associated with self-reported Caucasian donors. All discovery cohort repertoires had been generated on a single sequencing platform. An early release that covered some 630 HLA-typed donors contained approximately 300 gigabases of sequencing data and 85 million to 100 million unique TCR sequences. In an earlier analysis of over 550 of the donors, high-throughput TCR beta sequencing was used to judge whether each TCR beta V gene segment behaved as functional or pseudogenic. Both class I and class II loci were covered by HLA typing, at four-digit resolution. High-throughput TCR immunosequencing, statistical association of individual TCRs with disease status, and machine learning were combined to predict cytomegalovirus infection status. Rather than using new phenotypic data, the later analysis identified candidate immune exposures from TCR beta sequences and from how often those sequences occurred across donors. In addition to the first cohort of 666 subjects, a separate validation cohort of under 150 different subjects was used. To study patterns of TCR occurrence, a later analysis re-analyzed previously published TCR beta repertoires from several hundred donors and added high-resolution HLA genotyping. In a later genetic analysis, genome-wide SNP genotypes for about 55% of the roughly 700 donors were used, and that subset was treated as a discovery cohort. Four or five DR-DQ haplotypes were handled as single units for association and clustering because linkage in the cohort was strong. Among 300 to 500 genotyped donors of the cohort, an average of approximately 200,000 unique TCR beta nucleotide sequences was sequenced per donor, of which roughly 17% were non-productive. Paper-wide results and their limitations: Most TCR sequences were observed very rarely across donors, whereas some public TCRs were present in many individuals. Because the 87-base-pair reads could not distinguish some IMGT-functional V segments, including TRBV6-2 and TRBV6-3, those segments were excluded. Compared with equally common non-associated chains, HLA-associated TCR beta chains in a later analysis were more clonally expanded and had lower generation probabilities. A later analysis found that most CMV-associated TCR beta chains appeared HLA-restricted, with HLA associations seemingly driven largely by CMV exposure. Because counts were too low, seventeen rarely observed V segments, including chromosome 9 orphons, were left out of the earlier analysis of 587 of the donors. The only immune exposure information available for the cohort was CMV serostatus. The study listed 150 to 200 TCR beta chains as associated with cytomegalovirus. In vitro tests confirmed that a few of the cytomegalovirus-associated TCR beta chains recognize cytomegalovirus antigens. Because HLA typing was missing for some donors at each locus, association tests included only the typed subset. An association between a missense DCLRE1C variant and V-gene and J-gene trimming of TCR beta chains was found in a later genetic analysis and replicated in an independent cohort. The classifier was reported to diagnose cytomegalovirus status with high specificity and sensitivity in both the original and validation cohorts. In an earlier analysis of approximately 590 of the donors, most TCR beta V segments appeared in productive rearrangements about 87% or about 30% of the time, broadly matching IMGT annotations. Several of the top co-occurrence clusters appeared to be linked to parvovirus B19, influenza, CMV and Epstein-Barr virus, according to a later analysis. Correlated functional status among segregating V segments might be attributable to linkage disequilibrium, but an unknown experimental factor could not be ruled out. A cluster of highly shared sequence variants was judged likely to be a technical artifact of the sequencing pipeline. In a later analysis, TCR association rates were found to vary across HLA loci, with the most associated TCRs seen for DRB1 alleles and the fewest for HLA-C alleles. Compared with the approximately 700-donor mean, donors in an Asian-associated ancestry cluster had fewer N-insertions in productive TCRs, according to a later genetic analysis. Presence/absence analyses assumed roughly uniform sequencing depth across donors, an assumption that may not hold. A further reported finding was that TCR beta sequences accurately predicted the HLA-A and HLA-B alleles for most subjects in the first cohort. The authors suggested that the approach could potentially be generalized to other disease states and immunological phenotypes. Strong co-occurrence of HLA alleles, especially DR and DQ, made assigning TCR associations to individual alleles difficult. A later analysis associated 16,951 TCR beta sequences with specific HLA alleles at a false discovery rate of 0.05. The cohort was sequenced for TCR beta chains only, and without alpha or paired-chain data the features that could be detected were limited.

The cohort consisted of hundreds of healthy bone marrow donors. Cohort members were all nominally healthy when sampled, although unrecorded immune exposures were likely present. The donor was CMV seronegative and belonged to the group of 320 or so seronegative cohort members. Each donor provided a peripheral blood sample, and peripheral blood mononuclear cells were used for TCR beta sequencing. Genomic DNA extraction from the blood cell samples was performed with the Qiagen DNeasy Blood Extraction Kit. CDR1 SGHRS and CDR2 YFSETQ were looked up in the germline V gene. Clipping removes 1 base from V and 1 base from J, with 5 as the unmatched junction base count. The CDR3 starts with the cysteine, ends with the phenylalanine, and has 16 residues. The CDR3 DNA has 48 bases and is translated from base 1. The protocol used for the library was the immunoSEQ multiplex PCR assay. For the multiplex PCR, a mixture combining 60 forward primers for TCR Vbeta segments and 13 reverse primers for TCR Jbeta segments was used. Amplification of the CDR3 region of rearranged TCR beta genes was performed with a multiplex PCR assay on genomic DNA. On the Illumina HiSeq System, the amplified TCR beta libraries were sequenced as 87-base-pair reads. In the paper's pipeline: Across the 500 to 700 repertoires, a later analysis counted 78 million or so unique TCR beta chains, about 10 million of which were shared by at least two donors. A nearest-neighbor algorithm error-corrected the raw reads and collapsed the reads into unique sequences, merging closely related sequences to remove PCR and sequencing errors. Alignment of CDR3 sequences to IMGT reference sequences was used to assign V, D and J gene segments. For a sequence to be retained, a match of at least six nucleotides was required to both a V gene segment and a J gene segment. A rearrangement was called productive if the CDR3 had no stop codons and remained in frame with V and J, and every other rearrangement was called non-productive. CDR3 was defined by IMGT convention, running from the second conserved V-encoded cysteine to the conserved J-encoded phenylalanine. Sequences without an unambiguous match to a single V gene segment were excluded from the earlier analysis of 500 to 700 of the donors. In an earlier analysis of a few hundred of the donors, V segments were called functional above 56.7% productive rearrangements and were called segregating when the between-donor standard deviation exceeded 5%. A statistical classification framework was developed to diagnose cytomegalovirus status using the catalog of TCR beta chain sequences. In a later analysis, TCR nucleotide sequences were compared against IMGT/GENE-DB human TR gene sequences so that V and J genes could be assigned. Using the TCRdist pipeline, a later analysis assigned CDR3 sequences along with most-parsimonious VDJ recombination scenarios. In a later analysis, each TCR beta chain was defined by its CDR3 amino acid sequence together with its V-gene family, and reads without a unique V-gene family were excluded. A later analysis removed 500 to 650 highly shared, low-generation-probability nucleotide sequences to deal with suspected cross-contamination and a sequencing artifact. A later analysis calculated a clonal expansion index for each public chain from normalized within-repertoire ranks of inferred template counts. A later analysis computed generation probabilities with a VDJ recombination model fitted to out-of-frame rearrangements, and checked the results against IGoR. Hypergeometric tests were used in a later analysis to score TCR-TCR, TCR-HLA and TCR-CMV co-occurrence, with a repertoire-size bias correction applied to the TCR pairs. False discovery rates were estimated in a later analysis by permuting HLA or CMV assignments 20 times. In a later analysis, co-occurring TCRs were grouped using DBSCAN, with TCRdist sequence similarity added in when clustering inside HLA-allele-positive subsets. Repertoires with fewer than 30,000 or more than 120,000 public chains, plus five repertoires with anomalous nucleotide sharing, were excluded from co-occurrence clustering. TCRdb provides this immuneACCESS table in a form limited to in-frame rearrangements. Some clones are lacking; in checked studies, under half of them reflect an unresolved V gene, and why the rest are absent is not known. V and J calls and clone size follow that table, whereas D and trimming were derived from the DNA. The sample records more than 95,000 clones, around three quarters of which are singletons. Clones ranked in the top ten supply roughly 3.6% of the sample.

To note about this clone: Its binding antigen is unknown. Base qualities were left out, and no much larger clone turns up one base away.

Recombination linked TRBV5-1 to TRBJ2-7; TRBD1 aligns with 10 central bases. Input material: PBMCs. This TCR was sampled from a man younger than 40 in good health and CMV-seronegative. The CDR3 has the sequence CASSLRPGQGSYEQYF. The base sequence is TGCGCCAGCAGCTTGAGACCGGGACAGGGGTCCTACGAGCAGTACTTC.